The present T cell receptor (beta chain) was sequenced within a study of T cells in tuberculosis. Study-wide context: Blood was taken before or within 7 days of anti-tuberculosis therapy.

Data came from immunoSEQ multiplex PCR; TCRdb stores just in-frame clones and leaves some out. The sample holds about 35,000 clones, 87% seen once. Notes on the study in general: Smaller distances to GMM-specific TCRs suggested their expansion in active tuberculosis.

Germline values: CDR1 SEHNR, CDR2 FQNEAQ (reference sequence). Trimming left V 4 bases short and J 3 bases short, with 15 bases between. This CDR3 comprises 15 residues. Time point in this sample: new active TB diagnosis, blood taken before or within 7 days of starting treatment. Positive smear microscopy and/or M. tuberculosis culture confirmed active disease. In regard to this clone: The target antigen is unknown.

V usage is TRBV7-9 and J usage is TRBJ1-1, with no clear D. The source is an adult with tuberculosis. The source material was PBMCs, sampled at tuberculosis diagnosis. CDR3 sequence: CASSSLGRRDTEAFF. CDR3 DNA: TGTGCCAGCAGCTCACTAGGGAGGAGGGACACTGAAGCTTTCTTT.